What follows describes a single T cell receptor (beta chain). Methods used by the authors: Scientists estimated how many nucleated cells there were by amplifying reference gene primers. Generated by immunoSEQ multiplex PCR, the TCRdb table keeps only in-frame clones and is missing some. V, J and clone size were drawn from that table, and D and trimming were deduced from the DNA. The sample contains approximately 93,000 clones, around four fifths of which appear only once. This sample was included in a study of blood T cell repertoires in COVID-19. The sample comprised peripheral blood. This TCR was recovered from a woman over 75 with acute or convalescent COVID-19.

CDR3 region: CASSSSPGGGTDTQYF. DNA for the CDR3: TGCGCCAGCAGCTCCAGCCCGGGCGGGGGCACAGATACGCAGTATTTT. The rearrangement joins TRBV4-3 to TRBJ2-3, with D possibly being TRBD2 (6 bases). CDR1 and CDR2 from the germline V gene are LGHNA and YSLEER. The CDR3 consists of 16 residues. The ends were cut back, 5 bases at V and 1 base at J, with 16 bases in the middle.